This T cell receptor beta chain was profiled in a study of shared clonotypes between healthy human individuals (dated by TCRdb to about 2020). Describing the broader study: A few men and a couple of women, aged 18 to 49 years, made up the cohort. Each donor's leukapheresis produced roughly between roughly 0.85 and 9.5 billion PBMCs. For each donor, three plates each were used for CD4 naive and CD4 memory, two plates were used for CD8 naive, and one plate was used for CD8 memory. The study deeply sequenced blood TCR repertoires of 5 or 6 healthy adults to estimate repertoire size and the extent of clonotype sharing between individuals. Different laboratories and diverse techniques were used to prepare libraries and sequence TCR repertoires, to increase sequencing depth and limit assay-specific biases. What the work shows at the level of the full study, not this receptor alone: When a handful of donors were compared, the shared fraction of clonotypes was around 5.1% for naive CD4, approximately 3.5% for naive CD8, 2.3% for memory CD4, and 0.4% for memory CD8. Naive subsets generally had larger estimated clonotype richness than memory subsets did. The genetic and exposure-history diversity represented was limited by the small number of donors. Clonotypes shared by all four sorted-subset donors showed higher generation probabilities than non-shared clonotypes. Pairwise subsampling led to the expectation that sequencing depth would affect the degree of clonotype sharing among donors. Sampling was restricted to blood, and TCR repertoires in tissue are likely to differ from TCR repertoires in blood. Rarefaction of sorted-subset datasets indicated incomplete sequencing despite the large sequencing depth.

This clone was picked up a small number of times. This clone's antigen is unknown. No clone much larger than this one lies a single base away; base qualities are absent. Using the deep immunoSEQ assay, TCR CDR3 regions were amplified from genomic DNA by multiplex PCR. For each cell subset, the extracted genomic DNA was distributed evenly across all wells of several immunoSEQ 96-well plates, and each plate served as one replicate. For sorted subsets, each replicate PCR was loaded with roughly 190 ng genomic DNA, equivalent to 30,000 or so T cell genomes. Purified libraries were measured with a Qubit 3.0 fluorometer, size-checked on a Bioanalyzer 2100, and measured again with the KAPA Library Quantification kit. Every immunoSEQ 96-well plate was sequenced on a dedicated single-read 150-cycle Illumina NextSeq 550 flow cell. The study's own analysis went as follows. The immunoSEQ output contained only junctional sequences without quality scores, so filtering could not match that applied to full-length reads. To assign V/J genes and CDR3, sequences were annotated using PyIR, a Python wrapper for IgBLAST v1.9, with IMGT germline references. Reads with weak V/J assignments (E-value above 1e-6), missing CDR3, stop codons, out-of-frame junctions, or ambiguous translated residues were removed. V3J clonotypes were defined as sequences sharing an identical inferred V gene, J gene, and CDR3 amino acid sequence. Percentage overlap between repertoires was calculated by dividing the number of shared unique clonotypes by the size of the smaller repertoire. Repertoire richness was assessed with RTK rarefaction, the Chao1 estimator, and Recon v2.1 estimates of unobserved clonotypes. OLGA was used to compute generation probabilities for all TCRbeta clonotypes that the gDNA method yielded from a few donors. Held by TCRdb, this immuneACCESS table contains in-frame sequences only and omits some clones. Under half of the omission traces to an unresolved V gene where checked; the cause of the rest is unknown. V, J and clone size are taken as reported in that table, and D and trimming were inferred from the DNA itself. This sample comprises over a million clones, 75% to 85% of them detected only once. Jointly, the top ten make up under 0.8% of the sample.

The CDR3 starts with the cysteine, ends with the phenylalanine, and has 14 residues. The entry retains the CDR3 DNA only, 42 bases that are in frame from base 1. Germline trimming: 1 base from V, 13 bases from J; junction bases outside gene matches: 3. CDR1 SGHDN and CDR2 FVKESK are derived from the germline V gene. The donors were healthy, HIV-negative adults who had no recently reported acute infections or vaccinations. Every donor was a Caucasian adult residing in Nashville, Tennessee, USA. CD4+ T cells were enriched by magnetic negative selection; naive cells were then positively selected on CD45RA, and the negative fraction formed the memory subset. After blood collection by leukapheresis, PBMCs were isolated using Ficoll-Histopaque density gradient centrifugation and then cryopreserved in the vapor phase of liquid nitrogen. Purity and quantity of every magnetically sorted T cell population were checked by analytical flow cytometry. From each sorted fraction, genomic DNA was isolated and quantified by UV absorbance on a Nanodrop 2000c.

The source of this sequence is a man aged 18 to 29 in good health. Some clones in this sample may be carry-over from other donors' samples. The chain is encoded by TRBV14 joined to TRBJ2-4, with TRBD2 identical over 14 junction bases. Sample: memory CD4+ T cells from PBMCs. In light of the paper, this sample's cell subset or site label describes: CD45RA-negative fraction. The CDR3 loop reads CASSQGLAGGAQYF. The nucleotides read TGTGCCAGCAGCCAAGGACTAGCGGGAGGGGCCCAGTACTTC. The full variable domain, with segments outside the CDR3 supplied by the reference TRBV14 and TRBJ2-4 proteins, appears as EAGVTQFPSHSVIEKGQTVTLRCDPISGHDNLYWYRRVMGKEIKFLLHFVKESKQDESGMPNNRFLAERTGGTYSTLKVQPAELEDSGVYFCASSQGLAGGAQYFGAGTRLSVL.